The entry that follows covers one T cell receptor (beta chain) sequence. Per the authors' pipeline: Reference gene primers were amplified, and this amplification served to estimate nucleated cell counts. This table comes from immunoSEQ multiplex PCR, and its TCRdb copy is limited to in-frame clones, with some not included. From that table come the V and J calls and clone size; the DNA was used to work out D and trimming. The sample holds 250,000 to 350,000 clones; approximately 81% are singletons and the top ten take about 2.3%. The data originate from a study of blood T cell repertoires in COVID-19. Study at large: The samples span acute and convalescent COVID-19 from the United States, Italy and Spain. The analysed material was cDNA or gDNA that came from T cells, B-cell-depleted T cells, or PBMCs.

This CDR3 spans 14 amino acids. The germline gives CDR1 SNHLY, CDR2 FYNNEI. V was shortened by 5 bases and J by 8 bases, with 15 bases between the two germline ends. Donors in Cohort 3 counted as recovered after two negative PCRs, clearance, or symptom resolution. The chain couples TRBV2 to TRBJ1-4, with D perhaps TRBD1 (6 bases). The sample consisted of PBMCs or T cells enriched from blood (not recorded which). The sequence derives from a woman in her forties or fifties who had recovered from COVID-19. The CDR3 is CASSSDSWGEKLFF. In nucleotides, the CDR3 is TGTGCCAGCAGTTCGGACAGCTGGGGGGAAAAACTGTTTTTT.